The present TCR beta chain was sequenced within a study of shared clonotypes between healthy human individuals. The method was immunoSEQ multiplex PCR; TCRdb's version includes in-frame clones alone and lacks a portion of them. The table has roughly 2.2 million clones, around 92% seen once. This CDR3 contains 13 residues. Trimming removed 11 bases from V and 3 bases from J; junction bases left unmatched: 4. The germline V gene encodes CDR1 MDHEN and CDR2 SYDVKM. The specimen sequenced was naive CD4+ T cells from PBMCs. As to subset: CD45RA+ positively selected. The origin of this receptor is a man aged 18 to 29 in good health. Some clones in this sample may be carry-over from other donors' samples. V is TRBV28 and J is TRBJ2-7, with 13 bases matching TRBD2. This CDR3 reads CAGRTSGSYEQYF. The CDR3 DNA follows: TGTGCCGGTAGGACTAGCGGGAGCTACGAGCAGTACTTC. The full variable domain, with the rest looked up from reference TRBV28 and TRBJ2-7, is DVKVTQSSRYLVKRTGEKVFLECVQDMDHENMFWYRQDPGLGLRLIYFSYDVKMKEKGDIPEGYSVSREKKERFSLILESASTNQTSMYLCAGRTSGSYEQYFGPGTRLTVT.